The source of this T cell receptor beta chain is a study of cytomegalovirus exposure and HLA in healthy donors (TCRdb year 2017). Concerning the study at large: In an earlier analysis of some 550 of the donors, about 260 Gb of sequence data and 100 million or so unique TCR beta sequences from some 170 million T cells were reported. An early release covering about 600 HLA-typed donors comprised roughly 300 gigabases of sequencing data and roughly 85 million unique TCR sequences. Of the roughly 400 genotyped donors, about 80% fell in the genetic ancestry cluster associated with self-reported Caucasian donors. The study was designed to test whether signatures of past pathogen exposure could be identified by cataloging public T cell receptors. The T cell repertoires of 666 subjects were profiled by immunosequencing and related to cytomegalovirus serostatus. Along with the approximately 600-subject first cohort, a separate validation cohort of over 90 different subjects was used. The study combined high-throughput TCR immunosequencing, statistical association of individual TCRs with disease status, and machine learning to predict cytomegalovirus infection status. To study patterns of TCR occurrence, a later analysis re-analyzed previously published TCR beta repertoires from several hundred donors and added high-resolution HLA genotyping. The later analysis used no new phenotypic data to find candidate immune exposures, relying instead on TCR beta sequences and their occurrence across donors. An earlier analysis of a few hundred of the donors applied high-throughput TCR beta sequencing to assess whether each TCR beta V gene segment acted as functional or pseudogenic. Donor age, sex, ethnicity and CMV serostatus were collected together with the repertoire data. A later genetic analysis took genome-wide SNP genotypes for about 55% of the 666 donors and used that subset as a discovery cohort. All discovery cohort repertoires had been generated using a single sequencing platform. Class I and class II HLA loci were covered by the typing at four-digit resolution. Typing coverage differed by locus: A, B, C, DRB1 and DQB1 were typed in roughly 620-640 donors, DQA1 in 500 to 550, DPA1 in 600 to 610, and DPB1 in 472. About five DR-DQ haplotypes were treated as single units for association and clustering because of strong linkage in the cohort. Across 398 genotyped donors of the cohort, an average of approximately 240,000 unique TCR beta nucleotide sequences per donor were sequenced, and roughly a sixth of those sequences were non-productive. Study-level results and caveats: Because counts were too low, about 18 rarely observed V segments, including chromosome 9 orphons, were excluded from the earlier analysis of several hundred of the donors. Because HLA typing was unavailable for some donors at each locus, only the typed subset was used in association tests. The only immune exposure information available for the cohort was CMV serostatus. In the study, 150 to 200 TCR beta chains were listed as associated with cytomegalovirus. The sequencing pipeline was judged likely to have produced a cluster of highly shared sequence variants as a technical artifact. According to a later genetic analysis, donors in an Asian-associated ancestry cluster had fewer N-insertions in productive TCRs than the approximately 630-donor mean. Specific HLA alleles were associated with 15,000 to 20,000 TCR beta sequences at a false discovery rate of 0.05 in a later analysis. The cohort was sequenced for TCR beta chains only, and without alpha or paired-chain data the features that could be detected were limited. Across donors, most TCR sequences were observed very rarely, whereas some public TCRs were present in many individuals. Linkage disequilibrium might explain the correlated functional status among segregating V segments, but an unknown experimental factor could not be ruled out. The classifier was reported to diagnose cytomegalovirus status with high specificity and sensitivity in both the original cohort and the validation cohort. The authors suggested that the approach could potentially be extended to other disease states and immunological phenotypes. Some IMGT-functional V segments, including TRBV6-2 and TRBV6-3, could not be distinguished by the 87-base-pair reads and were therefore excluded. In vitro tests confirmed that a few of the cytomegalovirus-associated TCR beta chains recognize cytomegalovirus antigens. According to a later analysis, most CMV-associated TCR beta chains appeared to be HLA-restricted, and the HLA associations seemed to be driven largely by CMV exposure. When HLA alleles, especially DR and DQ, strongly co-occurred, attributing TCR associations to individual alleles was difficult. In a later analysis, the rate of TCR association differed among HLA loci, with DRB1 alleles having the most associated TCRs and HLA-C alleles having the fewest. In a later analysis, HLA-associated TCR beta chains showed more clonal expansion and lower generation probabilities than non-associated chains that were equally common. Sequencing depth was assumed to be roughly uniform across donors in the presence/absence analyses, though that assumption may not hold. V-gene and J-gene trimming of TCR beta chains was associated with a missense DCLRE1C variant in a later genetic analysis, and the association was replicated in an independent cohort. An earlier analysis of around 540 of the donors showed that most TCR beta V segments appeared in productive rearrangements either about 90% or about 30% of the time, which broadly matched IMGT annotations. Several of the top co-occurrence clusters appeared to be linked to parvovirus B19, influenza, CMV and Epstein-Barr virus, according to a later analysis. A further reported finding was that TCR beta sequences accurately predicted the HLA-A and HLA-B alleles for most subjects in the first cohort.

With respect to this clone: Its binding antigen is unknown. Base quality data are lacking; no much larger clone is found one base away.

V is shortened by 4 bases, J by 3 bases, and the region joining them spans 22 bases. The CDR3 runs 16 amino acids, cysteine and valine included. CDR3 DNA is the only sequence kept; it has 48 bases, read in frame from the first base. CDR1 SQVTM and CDR2 ANQGSEA were looked up in the germline V gene. In total, roughly 710 healthy bone marrow donors made up the cohort. Cohort members were all nominally healthy when sampled, although unrecorded immune exposures were likely present. The donor tested CMV seropositive, placing the donor among the roughly 300 seropositive members of the cohort. A peripheral blood sample was provided by each donor, and peripheral blood mononuclear cells were used for TCR beta sequencing. Genomic DNA extraction from the blood cell samples was performed with the Qiagen DNeasy Blood Extraction Kit. The library relied on the immunoSEQ multiplex PCR assay. The multiplex PCR relied on a mix of 60 forward primers for TCR Vbeta segments and 13 reverse primers for TCR Jbeta segments. Amplification of the CDR3 region of rearranged TCR beta genes was performed with a multiplex PCR assay on genomic DNA. The Illumina HiSeq System was used to sequence the amplified TCR beta libraries as 87-base-pair reads. The authors' pipeline ran thus. Across the roughly 640 repertoires, a later analysis counted tens of millions of unique TCR beta chains, approximately 10 million of which were shared by at least two donors. To remove PCR and sequencing errors, raw reads were error-corrected and collapsed into unique sequences using a nearest-neighbor algorithm that merged closely related sequences. Alignment of CDR3 sequences to IMGT reference sequences was used to assign V, D and J gene segments. For a sequence to be retained, at least a six-nucleotide match to both a V gene segment and a J gene segment was required. Rearrangements were called productive when the CDR3 lacked stop codons and stayed in frame with V and J; all others were non-productive. CDR3 was defined by IMGT convention, running from the second conserved V-encoded cysteine to the conserved J-encoded phenylalanine. The earlier analysis of approximately 590 of the donors excluded any sequence lacking an unambiguous match to a single V gene segment. An earlier analysis of just under 600 of the donors called V segments functional above 56.7% productive rearrangements and segregating when the between-donor standard deviation exceeded 5%. A statistical classification framework was built for diagnosing cytomegalovirus status from the catalog of TCR beta chain sequences. In a later analysis, TCR nucleotide sequences were compared against IMGT/GENE-DB human TR gene sequences so that V and J genes could be assigned. Using the TCRdist pipeline, a later analysis assigned CDR3 sequences along with most-parsimonious VDJ recombination scenarios. In a later analysis, each TCR beta chain was defined by its CDR3 amino acid sequence together with its V-gene family, and reads lacking a unique V-gene family were excluded. A later analysis removed 500 to 650 highly shared, low-generation-probability nucleotide sequences to deal with suspected cross-contamination and a sequencing artifact. In a later analysis, a clonal expansion index for each public chain was calculated from normalized within-repertoire ranks of inferred template counts. Generation probabilities in a later analysis came from a VDJ recombination model fitted to out-of-frame rearrangements, and those results were checked against IGoR. Hypergeometric tests were used in a later analysis to score TCR-TCR, TCR-HLA and TCR-CMV co-occurrence, with a repertoire-size bias correction applied to the TCR pairs. A later analysis estimated false discovery rates by permuting HLA or CMV assignments 20 times. A later analysis grouped co-occurring TCRs with DBSCAN, adding TCRdist sequence similarity when clustering within HLA-allele-positive subsets. Co-occurrence clustering excluded repertoires with fewer than 30,000 or more than 120,000 public chains, plus five with anomalous nucleotide sharing. TCRdb provides this immuneACCESS table in a form limited to in-frame rearrangements. Some clones are lacking; in checked studies, under half of them reflect an unresolved V gene, and why the rest are absent is not known. V and J calls and clone size are copied from that table; D and trimming were computed from the DNA. This sample is represented by 150,000 to 200,000 clones; 60% to 80% of them were singletons. 4.5% to 5% of the sample rests with the top ten.

The TCR was taken from a man between 18 and 35 years old in good health and CMV-seropositive. The chain uses TRBV29-1 and TRBJ2-7; no confident D gene assignment can be made. Sequencing input: PBMCs. The CDR3 reads as follows: CSVGFSVTNTNYEQYV. The DNA sequence reads TGCAGCGTTGGATTTTCAGTAACAAATACGAACTACGAGCAGTACGTC.